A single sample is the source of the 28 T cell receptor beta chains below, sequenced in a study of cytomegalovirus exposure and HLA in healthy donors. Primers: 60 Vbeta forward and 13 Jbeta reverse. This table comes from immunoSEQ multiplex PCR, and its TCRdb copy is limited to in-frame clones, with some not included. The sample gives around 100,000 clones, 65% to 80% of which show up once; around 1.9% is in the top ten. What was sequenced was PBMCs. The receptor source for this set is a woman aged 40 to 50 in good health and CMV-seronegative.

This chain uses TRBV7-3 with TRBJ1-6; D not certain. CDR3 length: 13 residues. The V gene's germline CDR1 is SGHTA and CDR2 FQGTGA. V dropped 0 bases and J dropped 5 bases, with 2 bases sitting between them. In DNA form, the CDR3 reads TGTGCCAGCAGCTTAACCAATAATTCACCCCTCCACTTT. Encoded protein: CASSLTNNSPLHF. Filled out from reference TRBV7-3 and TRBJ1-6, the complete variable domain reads GAGVSQTPSNKVTEKGKYVELRCDPISGHTALYWYRQSLGQGPEFLIYFQGTGAADDSGLPNDRFFAVRPEGSVSTLKIQRTERGDSAVYLCASSLTNNSPLHFGNGTRLTVT.

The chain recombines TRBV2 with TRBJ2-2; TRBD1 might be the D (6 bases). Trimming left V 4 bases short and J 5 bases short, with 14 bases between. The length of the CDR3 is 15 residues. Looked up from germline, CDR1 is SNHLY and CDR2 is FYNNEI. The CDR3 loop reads CASSATGQRTGELFF. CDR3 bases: TGTGCCAGCAGTGCGACCGGACAGAGAACCGGGGAGCTGTTTTTT.

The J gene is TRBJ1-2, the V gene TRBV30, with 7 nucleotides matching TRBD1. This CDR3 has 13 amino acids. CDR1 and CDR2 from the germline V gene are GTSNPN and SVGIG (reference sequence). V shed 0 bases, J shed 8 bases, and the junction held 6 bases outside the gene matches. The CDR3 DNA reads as TGTGCCTGGAGTGTCACAGGGGATGTAGGCTACACCTTC. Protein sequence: CAWSVTGDVGYTF.

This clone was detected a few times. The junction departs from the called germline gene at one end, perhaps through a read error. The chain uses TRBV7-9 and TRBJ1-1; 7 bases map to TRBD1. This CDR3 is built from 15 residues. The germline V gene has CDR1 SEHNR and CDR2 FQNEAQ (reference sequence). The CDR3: CSSSLAPGQSLEAFF. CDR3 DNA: TGTTCCAGCAGCTTAGCGCCGGGACAGTCCCTCGAAGCTTTCTTT.

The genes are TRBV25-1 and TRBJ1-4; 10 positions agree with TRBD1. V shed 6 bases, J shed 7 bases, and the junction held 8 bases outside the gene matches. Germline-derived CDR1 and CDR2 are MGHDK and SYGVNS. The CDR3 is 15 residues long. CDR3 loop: CASSWYRDRGEKLFF. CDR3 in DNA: TGTGCCAGCAGCTGGTACCGGGACAGGGGTGAAAAACTGTTTTTT.

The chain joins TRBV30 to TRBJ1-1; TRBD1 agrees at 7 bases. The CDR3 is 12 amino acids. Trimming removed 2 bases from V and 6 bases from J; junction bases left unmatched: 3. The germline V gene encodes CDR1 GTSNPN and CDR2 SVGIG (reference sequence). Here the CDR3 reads CAWSIGQAEAFF. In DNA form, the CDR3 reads TGTGCCTGGAGTATCGGACAGGCTGAAGCTTTCTTT.

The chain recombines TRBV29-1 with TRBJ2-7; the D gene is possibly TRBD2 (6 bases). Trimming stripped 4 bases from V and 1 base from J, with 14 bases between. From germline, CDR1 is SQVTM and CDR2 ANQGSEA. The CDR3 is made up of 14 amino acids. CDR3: CSVVVGLRSYEQYF. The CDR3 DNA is TGCAGCGTTGTTGTAGGACTAAGATCCTACGAGCAGTACTTC.

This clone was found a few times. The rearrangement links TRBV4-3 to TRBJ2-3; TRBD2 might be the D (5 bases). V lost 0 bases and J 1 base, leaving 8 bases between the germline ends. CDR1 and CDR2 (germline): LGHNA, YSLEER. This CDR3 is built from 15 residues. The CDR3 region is CASSQDRRGTDTQYF. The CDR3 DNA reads TGCGCCAGCAGCCAAGATCGGCGGGGCACAGATACGCAGTATTTT.

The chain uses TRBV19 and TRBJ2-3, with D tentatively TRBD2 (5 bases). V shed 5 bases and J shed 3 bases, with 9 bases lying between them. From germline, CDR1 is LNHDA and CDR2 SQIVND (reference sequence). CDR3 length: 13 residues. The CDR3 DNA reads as TGTGCCAGTAGTCCTACTAGGACAGATACGCAGTATTTT. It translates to CASSPTRTDTQYF.

The CDR3 spells CASSLIWASGGPTSTGELFF. In DNA form, the CDR3 reads TGTGCCAGCAGCTTAATATGGGCTAGCGGGGGGCCTACGAGTACCGGGGAGCTGTTTTTT. V and J are TRBV7-3 and TRBJ2-2, with TRBD2 matching over 11 bases. After removal of 1 base from V and 5 bases from J, the junction contained 15 bases not matched to a gene. The CDR3 consists of 20 residues. Germline assignment: CDR1 SGHTA and CDR2 FQGTGA.

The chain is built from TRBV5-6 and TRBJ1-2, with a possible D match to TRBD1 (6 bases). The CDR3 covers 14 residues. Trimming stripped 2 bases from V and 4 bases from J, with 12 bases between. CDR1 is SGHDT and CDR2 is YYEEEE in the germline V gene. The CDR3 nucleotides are TGTGCCAGCAGCTTCACAGGGAACGTCTATGGCTACACCTTC. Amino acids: CASSFTGNVYGYTF.

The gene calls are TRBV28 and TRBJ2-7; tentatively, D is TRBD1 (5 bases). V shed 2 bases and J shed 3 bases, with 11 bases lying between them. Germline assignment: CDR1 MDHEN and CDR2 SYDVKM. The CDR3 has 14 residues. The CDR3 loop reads CASSLGGQGYEQYF. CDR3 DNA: TGTGCCAGCAGTTTAGGTGGGCAGGGCTACGAGCAGTACTTC.

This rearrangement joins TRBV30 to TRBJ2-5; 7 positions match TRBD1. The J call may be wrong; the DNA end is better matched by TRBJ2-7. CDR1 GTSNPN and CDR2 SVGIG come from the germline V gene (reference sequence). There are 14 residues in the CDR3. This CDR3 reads CAWPASDRFYEQYF. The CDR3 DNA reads TGTGCCTGGCCGGCCTCGGACAGGTTCTACGAGCAGTACTTC.

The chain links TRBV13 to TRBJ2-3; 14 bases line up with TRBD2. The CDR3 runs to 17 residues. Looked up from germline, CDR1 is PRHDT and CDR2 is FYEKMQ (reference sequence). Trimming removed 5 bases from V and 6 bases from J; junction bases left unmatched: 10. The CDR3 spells CASSPPGTSGGTDTQYF. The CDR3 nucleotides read TGTGCCAGCAGCCCGCCGGGGACTAGCGGGGGTACTGATACGCAGTATTTT.

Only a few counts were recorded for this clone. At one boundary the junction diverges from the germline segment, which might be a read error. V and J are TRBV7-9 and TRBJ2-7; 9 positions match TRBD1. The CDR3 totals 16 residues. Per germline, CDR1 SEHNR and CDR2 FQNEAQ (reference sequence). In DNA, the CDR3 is TGTTCCAGCAGCTTAACAGGGGGCTCGGGGACCTACGAGCAGTACTTC. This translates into CSSSLTGGSGTYEQYF.

DNA of the CDR3: TGTGCCATCAGTGGGATGAGGGGGTTAGGGGGCGCCAATGAGCAGTTCTTC. This codes for CAISGMRGLGGANEQFF. The chain combines TRBV10-3 with TRBJ2-1, with 7 positions matching TRBD1. Germline assignment: CDR1 ENHRY and CDR2 SYGVKD. With 4 bases clipped from V and 6 bases from J, the junction kept 15 bases outside the gene matches. The CDR3 consists of 17 residues.

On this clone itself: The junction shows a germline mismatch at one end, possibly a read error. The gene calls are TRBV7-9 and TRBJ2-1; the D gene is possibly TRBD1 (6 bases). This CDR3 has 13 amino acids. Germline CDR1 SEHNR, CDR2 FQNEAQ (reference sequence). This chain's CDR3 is CAGSSPGTGEQFF. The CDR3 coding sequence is TGTGCCGGCAGCTCCCCAGGTACAGGGGAGCAGTTCTTC.

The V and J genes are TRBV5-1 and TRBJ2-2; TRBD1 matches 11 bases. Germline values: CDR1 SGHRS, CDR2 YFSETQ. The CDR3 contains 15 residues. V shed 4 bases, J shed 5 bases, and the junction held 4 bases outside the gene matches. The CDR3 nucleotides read TGCGCCAGCAGCCTGGACAGGGGGCGTACCGGGGAGCTGTTTTTT. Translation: CASSLDRGRTGELFF.

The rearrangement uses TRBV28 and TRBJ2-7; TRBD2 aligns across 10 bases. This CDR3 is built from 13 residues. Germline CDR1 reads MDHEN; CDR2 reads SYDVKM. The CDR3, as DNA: TGTGCGGCTAGCGGGAGTGTGCCGTACGAGCAGTACTTC. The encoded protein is CAASGSVPYEQYF. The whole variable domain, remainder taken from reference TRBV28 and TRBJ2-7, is DVKVTQSSRYLVKRTGEKVFLECVQDMDHENMFWYRQDPGLGLRLIYFSYDVKMKEKGDIPEGYSVSREKKERFSLILESASTNQTSMYLCAASGSVPYEQYFGPGTRLTVT.

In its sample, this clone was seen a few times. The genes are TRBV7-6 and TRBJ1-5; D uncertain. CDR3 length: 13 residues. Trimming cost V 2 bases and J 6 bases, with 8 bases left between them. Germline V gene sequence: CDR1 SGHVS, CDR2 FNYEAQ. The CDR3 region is CASSLSLSQPQHF. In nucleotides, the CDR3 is TGTGCCAGCAGCTTATCTTTGAGTCAGCCCCAGCATTTT. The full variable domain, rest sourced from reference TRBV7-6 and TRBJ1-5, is GAGVSQSPRYKVTKRGQDVALRCDPISGHVSLYWYRQALGQGPEFLTYFNYEAQQDKSGLPNDRFSAERPEGSISTLTIQRTEQRDSAMYRCASSLSLSQPQHFGDGTRLSIL.

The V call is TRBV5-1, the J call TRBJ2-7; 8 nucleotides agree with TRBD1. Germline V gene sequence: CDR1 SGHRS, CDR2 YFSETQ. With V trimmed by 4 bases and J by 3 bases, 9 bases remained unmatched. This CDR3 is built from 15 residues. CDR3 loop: CASSPTDRAHYEQYF. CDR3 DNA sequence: TGCGCCAGCAGCCCAACGGACAGGGCCCACTACGAGCAGTACTTC.

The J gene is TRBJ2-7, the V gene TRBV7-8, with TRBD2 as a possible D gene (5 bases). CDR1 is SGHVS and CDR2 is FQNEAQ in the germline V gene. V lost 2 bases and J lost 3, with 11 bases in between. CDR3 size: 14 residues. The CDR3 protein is CASSLKAGSYEQYF. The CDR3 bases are TGTGCCAGCAGCTTAAAGGCGGGTAGCTACGAGCAGTACTTC.

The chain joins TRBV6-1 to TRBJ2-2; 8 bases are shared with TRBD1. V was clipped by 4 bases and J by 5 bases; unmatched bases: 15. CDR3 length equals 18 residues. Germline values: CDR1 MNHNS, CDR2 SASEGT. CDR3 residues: CASSARQGILVLTGELFF. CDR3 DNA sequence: TGTGCCAGCAGTGCACGACAGGGGATCTTAGTTTTGACCGGGGAGCTGTTTTTT.

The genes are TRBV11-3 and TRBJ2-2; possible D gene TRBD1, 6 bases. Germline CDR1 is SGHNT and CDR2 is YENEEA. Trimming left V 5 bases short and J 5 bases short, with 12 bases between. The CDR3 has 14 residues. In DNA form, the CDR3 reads TGTGCCAGCAGCCGCGCCAGGGGAACCGGGGAGCTGTTTTTT. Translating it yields CASSRARGTGELFF. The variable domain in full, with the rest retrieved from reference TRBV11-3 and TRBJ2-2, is EAGVVQSPRYKIIEKKQPVAFWCNPISGHNTLYWYLQNLGQGPELLIRYENEEAVDDSQLPKDRFSAERLKGVDSTLKIQPAELGDSAVYLCASSRARGTGELFFGEGSRLTVL.

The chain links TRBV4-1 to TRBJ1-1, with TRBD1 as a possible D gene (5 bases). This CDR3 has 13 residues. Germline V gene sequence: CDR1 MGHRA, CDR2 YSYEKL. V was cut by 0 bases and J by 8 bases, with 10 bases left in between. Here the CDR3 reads CASSQEGAVEAFF. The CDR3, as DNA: TGCGCCAGCAGCCAAGAAGGGGCAGTCGAAGCTTTCTTT.

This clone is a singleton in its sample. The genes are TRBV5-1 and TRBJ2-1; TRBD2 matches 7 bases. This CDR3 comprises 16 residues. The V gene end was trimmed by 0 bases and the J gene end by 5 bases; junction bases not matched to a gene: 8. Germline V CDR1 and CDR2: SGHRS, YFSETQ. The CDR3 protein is CASSLVGGRVDNEQFF. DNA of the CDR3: TGCGCCAGCAGCTTGGTGGGCGGGAGAGTCGACAATGAGCAGTTCTTC.

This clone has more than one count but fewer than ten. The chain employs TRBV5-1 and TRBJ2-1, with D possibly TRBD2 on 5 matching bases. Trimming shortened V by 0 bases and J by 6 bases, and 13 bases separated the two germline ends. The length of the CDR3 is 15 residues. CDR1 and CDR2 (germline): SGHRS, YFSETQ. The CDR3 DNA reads TGCGCCAGCAGCTTGGCTAGCCCCAGGTTCAATGAGCAGTTCTTC. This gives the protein CASSLASPRFNEQFF. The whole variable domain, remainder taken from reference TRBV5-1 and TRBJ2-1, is KAGVTQTPRYLIKTRGQQVTLSCSPISGHRSVSWYQQTPGQGLQFLFEYFSETQRNKGNFPGRFSGRQFSNSRSEMNVSTLELGDSALYLCASSLASPRFNEQFFGPGTRLTVL.

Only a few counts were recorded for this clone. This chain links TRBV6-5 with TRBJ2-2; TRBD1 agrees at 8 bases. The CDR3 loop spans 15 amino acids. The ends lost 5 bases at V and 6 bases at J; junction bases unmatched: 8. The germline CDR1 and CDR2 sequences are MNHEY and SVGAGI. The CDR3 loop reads CASSRTGYRAGELFF. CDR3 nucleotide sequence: TGTGCCAGCAGTAGGACAGGGTATCGCGCCGGGGAGCTGTTTTTT.